This T cell receptor (beta chain) comes out of a study of CD4+ T cells in melanoma. Data came from immunoSEQ multiplex PCR; TCRdb stores just in-frame clones and leaves some out. This sample yields approximately 20,000 clones, of which over 75% are seen a single time; approximately 4% belongs to the top ten. V lost 1 base and J 5 bases, leaving 14 bases between the germline ends. Germline CDR1 reads SEHNR; CDR2 reads FQNEAQ (reference sequence). The CDR3 consists of 16 residues. V gene TRBV7-9 combines with J gene TRBJ2-2, with D possibly TRBD2 on 6 matching bases. The source material was cells from a culture (not recorded whether cultured in vitro). The receptor was isolated from a human donor with melanoma. Here the CDR3 reads CASSLGRGPNTGELFF. CDR3 nucleotides: TGTGCCAGCAGCTTAGGGCGGGGACCAAATACCGGGGAGCTGTTTTTT.